These 4 T cell receptor beta chains were sequenced from one sample in a study of T cells in Graves' hyperthyroidism and ophthalmopathy. There were TCR beta CDR3 regions amplified from RNA transcripts. A set of HTBI primers served as the primers for a first-round RT-PCR of the TCR CDR3. Using its own MiXCR run on the multiplex PCR reads, TCRdb lists one record per CDR3 protein. Here the sample spans 500,000 to 800,000 distinct CDR3 sequences, around 13% being singletons. The specimen sequenced was blood. The receptors shown here come from a woman aged 45-65 years with Graves' ophthalmopathy.

CDR3 amino acids: CASSITGTGDYGYTF. The CDR3 DNA reads as TGTGCCAGTAGTATTACCGGGACAGGGGATTATGGCTACACCTTC. This chain connects TRBV19 to TRBJ1-2; 10 bases are shared with TRBD1. Germline CDR1 LNHDA, CDR2 SQIVND (reference sequence). The length of the CDR3 is 15 residues. V trimming: 3 bases; J trimming: 5 bases; junction bases outside the gene matches: 6.

Many counts were recorded for this clonotype. This chain connects TRBV27 to TRBJ1-1; 7 bases are a match to TRBD1. The CDR3 is made up of 15 amino acids. Germline loops: CDR1 MNHEY, CDR2 SMNVEV (reference sequence). Losses at the gene ends were 7 bases for V and 0 bases for J; bases not matched to a gene: 8. The CDR3 spells CASTLRTGMNTEAFF. As DNA, the CDR3 is TGTGCCAGCACCCTACGGACAGGTATGAACACTGAAGCTTTCTTT.

This clonotype was detected many times. V is TRBV20-1 and J is TRBJ2-3; 9 positions agree with TRBD1. This CDR3 spans 12 amino acids. Per germline, CDR1 DFQATT and CDR2 SNEGSKA (reference sequence). The DNA for the CDR3 is TGCACTCCGGGACAGGGTACAGATACGCAGTATTTT. Its translation: CTPGQGTDTQYF.

This clonotype was recorded many times. The CDR3 DNA is TGTGCCAGCAGTCGCGGTGAGGGAACCGGGGAGCTGTTTTTT. Its protein is CASSRGEGTGELFF. This chain uses TRBV9 with TRBJ2-2; a weak D match, TRBD2 (5 bases). There are 14 residues in the CDR3. Trimming stripped 5 bases from V and 5 bases from J, with 13 bases between. The V gene's germline CDR1 is SGDLS and CDR2 YYNGEE. The entire variable domain, with the rest obtained from reference TRBV9 and TRBJ2-2, is as follows: DSGVTQTPKHLITATGQRVTLRCSPRSGDLSVYWYQQSLDQGLQFLIQYYNGEERAKGNILERFSAQQFPDLHSELNLSSLELGDSALYFCASSRGEGTGELFFGEGSRLTVL.